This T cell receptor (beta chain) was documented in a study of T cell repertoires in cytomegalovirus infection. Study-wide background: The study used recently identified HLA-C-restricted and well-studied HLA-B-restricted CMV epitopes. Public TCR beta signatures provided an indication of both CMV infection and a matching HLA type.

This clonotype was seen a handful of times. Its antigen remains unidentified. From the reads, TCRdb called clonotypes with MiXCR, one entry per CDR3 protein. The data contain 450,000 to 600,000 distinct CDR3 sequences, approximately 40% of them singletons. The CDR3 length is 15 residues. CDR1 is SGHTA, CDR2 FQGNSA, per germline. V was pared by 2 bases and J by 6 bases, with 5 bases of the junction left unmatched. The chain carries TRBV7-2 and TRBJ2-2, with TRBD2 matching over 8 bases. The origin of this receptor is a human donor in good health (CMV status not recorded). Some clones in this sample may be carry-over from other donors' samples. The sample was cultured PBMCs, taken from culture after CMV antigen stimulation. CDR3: CASSLQAGVPGELFF. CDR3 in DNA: TGTGCCAGCAGCTTACAAGCGGGGGTGCCCGGGGAGCTGTTTTTT.